This note documents a single TCR beta chain sequence. Pregnancy or lactation, uncontrolled infections and other autoimmune diseases were grounds for excluding patients. CDR3 length equals 14 residues. V lost 2 bases and J 5 bases, leaving 13 bases between the germline ends. Germline loops: CDR1 SEHNR, CDR2 FQNEAQ (reference sequence). The data were obtained in a study of Graves' ophthalmopathy and Graves' hyperthyroidism. Amplifying from RNA transcripts, the study obtained TCR beta CDR3 regions. HTBI-primed first-round RT-PCR preceded second-round multiplex PCR. TCRdb itself ran the multiplex PCR reads through MiXCR, one entry per CDR3 protein. The profile shows roughly 220,000 distinct CDR3 sequences, 45% of them singletons.

The chain uses TRBV7-9 and TRBJ2-7, with D hard to call. Sequenced sample: peripheral blood. This TCR derives from an adult man with Graves' ophthalmopathy. The CDR3 spells CASSLWNSPHEQYF. The CDR3 DNA is TGTGCCAGCAGCTTATGGAACAGTCCACACGAGCAGTACTTC.